Listed below are T cell receptor beta chains from one sample, sequenced in a study of spatial heterogeneity in lung cancer. TCRdb itself ran the 5' RACE reads through MiXCR, one entry per CDR3 protein. This sample has about 85,000 distinct CDR3 sequences, with more than 15% found just once. This specimen consisted of PBMCs, obtained at surgery. These receptor sequences come from a male donor with early-stage non-small cell lung cancer. The CDR3 runs from the conserved cysteine through the conserved F or W. The order of the fields is D gene, clone size, V gene, J gene, CDR3 protein, CDR3 DNA. A D gene is named only where the DNA matches it firmly. Where a row states a size, it is once, few, many or the class of an expanded clone; other rows omit it.

-	few	TRBV2	TRBJ2-3	CASSEFGASTDTQYF	TGTGCCAGCAGTGAATTCGGGGCGAGCACAGATACGCAGTATTTT
-	-	TRBV2	TRBJ1-1	CASSEPPTEAFF	TGTGCCAGCAGTGAACCCCCCACTGAAGCTTTCTTT
TRBD1	many	TRBV20-1	TRBJ1-4	CSAREPGQGKKLFF	TGCAGTGCTAGAGAACCGGGACAGGGGAAAAAACTGTTTTTT
TRBD1	-	TRBV5-1	TRBJ1-1	CASSQGTGGRGTEAFF	TGCGCCAGCAGCCAGGGGACAGGGGGTCGAGGGACTGAAGCTTTCTTT
TRBD1	few	TRBV5-4	TRBJ2-2	CASSLRDRDTGELFF	TGTGCCAGCAGCTTGAGGGACAGGGATACCGGGGAGCTGTTTTTT
-	few	TRBV7-9	TRBJ2-3	CASSFQGDTQYF	TGTGCCAGCAGCTTTCAGGGAGATACGCAGTATTTT
-	-	TRBV10-3	TRBJ1-1	CAIRADSSGTEAFF	TGTGCCATCAGGGCGGACTCTTCGGGGACTGAAGCTTTCTTT
TRBD1	few	TRBV6-2/TRBV6-3	TRBJ2-7	CASSPARDRGDEQYF	TGTGCCAGCAGTCCCGCGAGGGACAGGGGTGACGAGCAGTACTTC
-	many	TRBV21-1	TRBJ1-6	CASSMMTGEANSPLHF	TGTGCCAGCAGCATGATGACAGGGGAAGCCAATTCACCCCTCCACTTT
-	few	TRBV29-1	TRBJ1-2	CSVEDRTEHYGYTF	TGCAGCGTTGAAGATCGAACAGAGCACTATGGCTACACCTTC
TRBD2	-	TRBV20-1	TRBJ2-3	CSARDAGDFTDTQYF	TGCAGTGCTAGAGATGCGGGGGACTTCACAGATACGCAGTATTTT
-	-	TRBV19	TRBJ2-5	CASSPPRGVAETQYF	TGTGCCAGTAGTCCCCCGAGGGGGGTTGCGGAGACCCAGTACTTC
-	-	TRBV7-7	TRBJ2-5	CASSPQGFQETQYF	TGTGCTAGCAGCCCGCAGGGGTTCCAAGAGACCCAGTACTTC
-	-	TRBV5-1	TRBJ2-5	CASSLGLETKYF	TGCGCCAGCAGCTTGGGGTTGGAGACCAAGTACTTC
-	many	TRBV3-1	TRBJ1-2	CASSQETGRRGYTF	TGTGCCAGCAGCCAAGAAACGGGTCGCCGGGGCTACACCTTC
-	few	TRBV19	TRBJ2-1	CASSIPRTASYNEQFF	TGTGCCAGTAGTATCCCAAGGACTGCTTCCTACAATGAGCAGTTCTTC
TRBD1	-	TRBV2	TRBJ1-5	CASSERTGDQPQHF	TGTGCCAGCAGCGAAAGGACAGGGGACCAGCCCCAGCATTTT
-	few	TRBV4-1	TRBJ1-3	CASSQVGSAGPGNTIYF	TGCGCCAGCAGCCAAGTTGGTTCGGCTGGCCCTGGAAACACCATATATTTT
-	few	TRBV28	TRBJ1-1	CASSLNAGTSDYTEAFF	TGTGCCAGCAGCCTTAACGCCGGGACATCCGACTACACTGAAGCTTTCTTT
-	-	TRBV14	TRBJ2-3	CASSRRFRTGLDTQYF	TGTGCCAGCAGCCGTAGGTTTCGGACCGGCTTGGATACGCAGTATTTT